The 2 T cell receptor beta chains in this list originate from one sample, sequenced in a study of blood T cells in healthy people across ages. Combining a sample-barcoded 5' primer with a J-beta primer mix, a second PCR ran for 7 to 11 cycles. TCRdb passed the 5' RACE reads through MiXCR, listing each CDR3 protein once. Of nearly 800,000 distinct CDR3 sequences listed, 45% to 70% were seen once; the top ten hold roughly 24%. Source material: blood. The receptors come from a man aged 40-49 years in good health.

The chain employs TRBV27 and TRBJ2-7, with D possibly being TRBD1 or TRBD2 (5 bases each). The V end lost 5 bases, the J end lost 2 bases, and 10 bases lay between the germline ends. Per the germline V gene, CDR1 is MNHEY and CDR2 is SMNVEV (reference sequence). This CDR3 is 13 amino acids long. In DNA form, the CDR3 reads TGTGCCAGCAGTCAAGGGGACCCCTACGAGCAGTACTTC. This codes for CASSQGDPYEQYF.

The chain couples TRBV20-1 to TRBJ2-7; weak D call: TRBD2 (6 bases). V gave up 6 bases and J gave up 0 bases, with 12 bases separating them. The V gene's germline CDR1 is DFQATT and CDR2 SNEGSKA (reference sequence). CDR3 length equals 13 residues. The CDR3 nucleotides read TGCAGTGCCCAGCGGGCTGGCTCCTACGAGCAGTACTTC. It specifies CSAQRAGSYEQYF.